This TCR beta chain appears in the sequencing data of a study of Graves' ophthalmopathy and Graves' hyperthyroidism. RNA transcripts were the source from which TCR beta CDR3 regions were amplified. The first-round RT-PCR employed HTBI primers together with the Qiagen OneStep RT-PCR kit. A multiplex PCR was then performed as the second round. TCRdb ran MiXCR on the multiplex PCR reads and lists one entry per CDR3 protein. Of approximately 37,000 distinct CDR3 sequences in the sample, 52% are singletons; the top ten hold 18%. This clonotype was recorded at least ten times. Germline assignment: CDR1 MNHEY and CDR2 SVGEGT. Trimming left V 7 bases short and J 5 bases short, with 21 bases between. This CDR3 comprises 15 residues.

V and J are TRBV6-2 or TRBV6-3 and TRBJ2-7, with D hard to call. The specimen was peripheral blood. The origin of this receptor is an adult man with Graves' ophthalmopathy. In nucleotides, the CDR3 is TGTGCCAGCACCGAAGGAGAACCTGCATCCCACGAGCAGTACTTC. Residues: CASTEGEPASHEQYF.